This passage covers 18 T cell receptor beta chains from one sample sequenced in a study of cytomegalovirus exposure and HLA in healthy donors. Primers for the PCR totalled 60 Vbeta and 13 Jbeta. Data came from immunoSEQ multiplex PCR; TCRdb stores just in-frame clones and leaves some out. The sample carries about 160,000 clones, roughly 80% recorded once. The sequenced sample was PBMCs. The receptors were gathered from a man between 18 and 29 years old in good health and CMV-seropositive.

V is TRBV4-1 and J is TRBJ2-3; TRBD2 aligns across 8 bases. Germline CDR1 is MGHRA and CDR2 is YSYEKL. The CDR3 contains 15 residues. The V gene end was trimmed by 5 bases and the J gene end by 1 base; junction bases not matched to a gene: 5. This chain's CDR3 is CASSLSGSGTDTQYF. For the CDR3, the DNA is TGCGCCAGCAGCTTGAGCGGGAGTGGCACAGATACGCAGTATTTT.

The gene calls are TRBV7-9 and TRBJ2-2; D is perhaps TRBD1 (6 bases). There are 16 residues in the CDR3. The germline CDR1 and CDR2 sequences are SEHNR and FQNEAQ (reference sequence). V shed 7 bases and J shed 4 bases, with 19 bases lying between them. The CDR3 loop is CASMPPHRVATGELFF. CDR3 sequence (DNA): TGTGCCAGCATGCCCCCCCACAGGGTTGCCACCGGGGAGCTGTTTTTT.

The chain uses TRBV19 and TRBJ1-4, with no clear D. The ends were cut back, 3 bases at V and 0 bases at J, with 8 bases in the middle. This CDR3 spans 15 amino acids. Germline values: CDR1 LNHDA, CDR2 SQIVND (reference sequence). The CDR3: CASSIARTTNEKLFF. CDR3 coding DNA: TGTGCCAGTAGTATTGCGCGGACAACTAATGAAAAACTGTTTTTT.

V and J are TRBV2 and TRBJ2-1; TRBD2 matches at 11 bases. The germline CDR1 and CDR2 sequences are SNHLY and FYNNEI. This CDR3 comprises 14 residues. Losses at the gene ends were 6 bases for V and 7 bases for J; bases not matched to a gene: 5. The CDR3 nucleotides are TGTGCCAGCAGCGGACTAGCGGGTACGAATGAGCAGTTCTTC. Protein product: CASSGLAGTNEQFF.

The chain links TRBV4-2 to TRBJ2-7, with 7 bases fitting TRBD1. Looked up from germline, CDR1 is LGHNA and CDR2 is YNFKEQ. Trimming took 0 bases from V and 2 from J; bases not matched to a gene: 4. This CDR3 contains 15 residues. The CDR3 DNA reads TGTGCCAGCAGCCAAGATATGACAGGGACCTACGAGCAGTACTTC. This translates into CASSQDMTGTYEQYF.

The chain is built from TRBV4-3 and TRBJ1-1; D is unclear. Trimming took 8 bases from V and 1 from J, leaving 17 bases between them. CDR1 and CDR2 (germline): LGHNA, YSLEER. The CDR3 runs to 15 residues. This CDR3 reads CASSATWQTNTEAFF. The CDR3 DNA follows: TGCGCCAGCTCCGCCACGTGGCAAACGAACACTGAAGCTTTCTTT.

Here the CDR3 reads CASRFAGGPGNEQFF. The CDR3 DNA is TGTGCCAGCAGGTTCGCGGGAGGGCCCGGCAATGAGCAGTTCTTC. The V gene is TRBV6-1, the J gene TRBJ2-1; 9 bases match TRBD2. The trim removed 6 bases at V and 6 bases at J, leaving 9 bases unmatched. The CDR3 is made up of 15 amino acids. The germline V gene has CDR1 MNHNS and CDR2 SASEGT.

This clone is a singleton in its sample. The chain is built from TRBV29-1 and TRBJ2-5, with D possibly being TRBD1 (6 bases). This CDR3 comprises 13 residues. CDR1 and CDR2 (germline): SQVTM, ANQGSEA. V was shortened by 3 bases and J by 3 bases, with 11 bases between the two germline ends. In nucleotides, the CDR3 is TGCAGCGTTGACAGTCAGGGGAAAGAGACCCAGTACTTC. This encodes CSVDSQGKETQYF.

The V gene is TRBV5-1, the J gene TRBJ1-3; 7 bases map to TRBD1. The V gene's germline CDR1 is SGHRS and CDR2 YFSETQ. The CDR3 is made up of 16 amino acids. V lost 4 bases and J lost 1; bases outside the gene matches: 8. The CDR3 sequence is CASSDWSQGSGNTIYF. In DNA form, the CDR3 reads TGCGCCAGCAGCGATTGGTCACAGGGGTCTGGAAACACCATATATTTT.

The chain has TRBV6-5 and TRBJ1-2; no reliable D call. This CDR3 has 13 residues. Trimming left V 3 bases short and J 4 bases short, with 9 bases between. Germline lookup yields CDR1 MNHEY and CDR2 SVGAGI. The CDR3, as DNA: TGTGCCAGCAGTTATAGAGGAGGCTATGGCTACACCTTC. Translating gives CASSYRGGYGYTF.

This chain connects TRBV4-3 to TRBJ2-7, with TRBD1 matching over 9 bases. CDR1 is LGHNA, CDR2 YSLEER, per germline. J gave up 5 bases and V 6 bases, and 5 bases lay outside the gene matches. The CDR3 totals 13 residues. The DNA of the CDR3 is TGCGCCAGCAGTCTGACAGGGGGAAACGAGCAGTACTTC. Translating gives CASSLTGGNEQYF.

Written as DNA, the CDR3 is TGCGCCAGCAGGGTAGGCACAGATACGCAGTATTTT. Its protein product is CASRVGTDTQYF. The gene calls are TRBV5-1 and TRBJ2-3, with unresolved D. V was trimmed by 5 bases and J by 1 base, leaving 5 bases between them. The CDR3 contains 12 residues. Per germline, CDR1 SGHRS and CDR2 YFSETQ.

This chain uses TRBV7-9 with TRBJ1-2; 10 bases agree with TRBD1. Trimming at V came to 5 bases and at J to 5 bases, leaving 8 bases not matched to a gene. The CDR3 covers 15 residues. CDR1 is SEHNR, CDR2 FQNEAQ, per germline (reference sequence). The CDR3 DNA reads TGTGCCAGCAGCCACACGACAGGGGGCCGGTATGGCTACACCTTC. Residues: CASSHTTGGRYGYTF.

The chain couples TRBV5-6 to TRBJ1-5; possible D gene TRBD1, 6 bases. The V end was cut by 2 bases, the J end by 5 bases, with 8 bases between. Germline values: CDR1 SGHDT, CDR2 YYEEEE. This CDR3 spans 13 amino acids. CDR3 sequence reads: CASSLGGYQPQHF. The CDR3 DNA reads TGTGCCAGCAGCTTAGGGGGTTATCAGCCCCAGCATTTT.

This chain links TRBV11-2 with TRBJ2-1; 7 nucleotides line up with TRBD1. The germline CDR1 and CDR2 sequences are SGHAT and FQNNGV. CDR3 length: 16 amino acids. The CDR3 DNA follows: TGTGCTACCCAGCTAGGGGGCGCCGGGTGGAGCAATGAGCAGTTCTTC. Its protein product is CATQLGGAGWSNEQFF.

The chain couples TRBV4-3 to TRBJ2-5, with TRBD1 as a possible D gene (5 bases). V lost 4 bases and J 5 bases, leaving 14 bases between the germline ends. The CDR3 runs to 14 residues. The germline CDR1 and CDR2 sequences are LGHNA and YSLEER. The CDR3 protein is CASSPAGLGETQYF. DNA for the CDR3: TGCGCCAGCAGCCCCGCAGGGTTAGGCGAGACCCAGTACTTC.

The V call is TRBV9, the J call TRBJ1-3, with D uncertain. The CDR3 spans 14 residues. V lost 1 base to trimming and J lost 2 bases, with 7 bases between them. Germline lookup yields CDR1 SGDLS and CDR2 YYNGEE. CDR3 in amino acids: CASSVLGAGNTIYF. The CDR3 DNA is TGTGCCAGCAGCGTACTCGGGGCTGGAAACACCATATATTTT.

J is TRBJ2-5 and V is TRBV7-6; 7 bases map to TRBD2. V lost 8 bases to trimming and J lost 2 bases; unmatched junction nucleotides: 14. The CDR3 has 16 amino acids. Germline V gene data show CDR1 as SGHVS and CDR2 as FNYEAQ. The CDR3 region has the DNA TGTGCCAGCGCCCCCGCTTGGCGGGAGATACAAGAGACCCAGTACTTC. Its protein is CASAPAWREIQETQYF.